Below, 5 T cell receptor beta chains from the same sample are listed, as sequenced in a study of shared clonotypes between healthy human individuals. Produced via immunoSEQ multiplex PCR; TCRdb's table is partial and in-frame only. The table lists over 400,000 clones, roughly 80% of them singletons. The source material was PBMCs. These receptors all come from a woman aged 40 to 50 in good health. Some clones in this sample may be carry-over from other donors' samples.

The chain employs TRBV7-8 and TRBJ2-6; TRBD1 matches 10 bases. The CDR3 consists of 19 residues. The V gene end was trimmed by 5 bases and the J gene end by 0 bases; junction bases not matched to a gene: 10. The germline gives CDR1 SGHVS, CDR2 FQNEAQ. This CDR3 reads CASSRTGGILSSGANVLTF. The DNA of the CDR3 is TGTGCCAGCAGCCGGACAGGGGGGATATTAAGCTCTGGGGCCAACGTCCTGACTTTC.

This clone appeared a single time. The chain recombines TRBV7-2 with TRBJ2-2, with D perhaps matching TRBD2 (5 bases). Trimming removed 5 bases at V and 5 bases at J, with 15 bases between. Germline CDR1 and CDR2: SGHTA and FQGNSA. The CDR3 contains 15 residues. CDR3 sequence (DNA): TGTGCCAGCAGCCTCACTAGGCTCGGTACCGGGGAGCTGTTTTTT. Its translation: CASSLTRLGTGELFF.

V gene TRBV2 combines with J gene TRBJ2-1; D remains unclear. Germline V gene lookup returns CDR1 SNHLY and CDR2 FYNNEI. The V and J ends lost 4 bases and 4 bases respectively, with 8 bases between them. The CDR3 runs to 13 residues. The CDR3 is CASSVGYYNEQFF. The CDR3 nucleotides are TGTGCCAGCAGTGTAGGGTATTACAATGAGCAGTTCTTC.

The chain couples TRBV2 to TRBJ1-5; the match to TRBD1 covers 9 bases. The germline V gene encodes CDR1 SNHLY and CDR2 FYNNEI. With 7 bases clipped from V and 3 bases from J, the junction kept 7 bases outside the gene matches. This CDR3 contains 15 residues. CDR3 in DNA: TGTGCCAGCAAATCGGACAGGGGAGACAATCAGCCCCAGCATTTT. Protein product: CASKSDRGDNQPQHF.

The J gene is TRBJ2-7, the V gene TRBV5-8; the D gene is possibly TRBD2 (6 bases). Trimming took 2 bases from V and 0 from J, leaving 9 bases between them. The germline V gene encodes CDR1 SGHTS and CDR2 YDEGEE. This CDR3 contains 14 residues. The CDR3 coding sequence is TGTGCCAGCAGCTTAGGGACTCGCTCCTACGAGCAGTACTTC. As protein: CASSLGTRSYEQYF.